This T cell receptor beta chain stems from a study of blood T cell repertoires in COVID-19. Sequencing used immunoSEQ multiplex PCR; TCRdb keeps in-frame clones, though not all of them. The sample consists of around 130,000 clones, 80% to 90% of them appearing once. There are 13 residues in the CDR3. Trimming at V came to 10 bases and at J to 1 base, leaving 3 bases not matched to a gene. Germline lookup yields CDR1 ENHRY and CDR2 SYGVKD. Sequenced: PBMCs or T cells enriched from blood (not recorded which). V gene TRBV10-3 combines with J gene TRBJ2-2; 7 nucleotides align to TRBD1. The sequence was collected from a woman aged 45-65 years who had recovered from COVID-19. CDR3 loop: CATRTGNTGELFF. The CDR3 DNA reads as TGTGCCACCCGGACAGGGAACACCGGGGAGCTGTTTTTT.